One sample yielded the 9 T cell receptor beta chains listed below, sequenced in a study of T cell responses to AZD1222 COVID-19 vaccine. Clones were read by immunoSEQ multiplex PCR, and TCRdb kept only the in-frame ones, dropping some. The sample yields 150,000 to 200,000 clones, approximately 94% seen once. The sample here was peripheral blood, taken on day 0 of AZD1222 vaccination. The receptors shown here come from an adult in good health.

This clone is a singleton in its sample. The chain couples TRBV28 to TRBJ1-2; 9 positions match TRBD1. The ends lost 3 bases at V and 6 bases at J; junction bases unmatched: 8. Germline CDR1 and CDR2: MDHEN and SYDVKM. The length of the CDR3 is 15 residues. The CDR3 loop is CASSFTGTGTHGYTF. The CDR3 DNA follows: TGTGCCAGCAGTTTTACCGGGACAGGGACCCATGGCTACACCTTC.

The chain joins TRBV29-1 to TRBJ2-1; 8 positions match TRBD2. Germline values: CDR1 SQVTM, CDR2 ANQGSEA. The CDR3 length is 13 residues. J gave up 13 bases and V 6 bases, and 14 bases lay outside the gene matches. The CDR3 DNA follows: TGCAGCGTGGGGGAGATGGCGGGAGGCCAACAGTTCTTC. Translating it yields CSVGEMAGGQQFF.

Written as DNA, the CDR3 is TGTGCCAGTAGTCTGGACAGCGAAGCTTTCTTT. It encodes CASSLDSEAFF. This chain links TRBV19 with TRBJ1-1; possibly TRBD1 for D (6 bases). The ends were cut back, 5 bases at V and 8 bases at J, with 9 bases in the middle. Per the germline V gene, CDR1 is LNHDA and CDR2 is SQIVND (reference sequence). CDR3 length equals 11 residues.

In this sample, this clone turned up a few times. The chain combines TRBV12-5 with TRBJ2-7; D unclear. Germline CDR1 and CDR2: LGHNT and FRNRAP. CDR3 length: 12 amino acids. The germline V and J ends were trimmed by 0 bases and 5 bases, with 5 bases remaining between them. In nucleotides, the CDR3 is TGTGCTAGTGGTTTGGTTTGGGACGAGCAGTACTTC. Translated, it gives CASGLVWDEQYF.

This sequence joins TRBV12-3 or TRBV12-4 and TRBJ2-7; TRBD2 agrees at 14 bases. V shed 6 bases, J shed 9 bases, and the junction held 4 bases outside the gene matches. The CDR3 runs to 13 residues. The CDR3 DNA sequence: TGTGCCAGCAGGGGGACTAGCGGGGGACGGCAGTACTTC. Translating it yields CASRGTSGGRQYF.

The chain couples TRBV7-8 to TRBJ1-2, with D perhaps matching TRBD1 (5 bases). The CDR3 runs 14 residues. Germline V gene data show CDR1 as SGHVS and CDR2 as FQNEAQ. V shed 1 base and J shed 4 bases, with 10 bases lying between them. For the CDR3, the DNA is TGTGCCAGCAGCTTAGAGGGACGAACCTATGGCTACACCTTC. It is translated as CASSLEGRTYGYTF.

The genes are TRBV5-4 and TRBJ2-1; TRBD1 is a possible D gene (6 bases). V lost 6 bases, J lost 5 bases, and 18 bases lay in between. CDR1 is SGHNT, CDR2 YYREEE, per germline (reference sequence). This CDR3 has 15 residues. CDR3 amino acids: CASNIKQGAHNEQFF. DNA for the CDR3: TGTGCCAGCAACATTAAACAGGGCGCCCACAATGAGCAGTTCTTC.

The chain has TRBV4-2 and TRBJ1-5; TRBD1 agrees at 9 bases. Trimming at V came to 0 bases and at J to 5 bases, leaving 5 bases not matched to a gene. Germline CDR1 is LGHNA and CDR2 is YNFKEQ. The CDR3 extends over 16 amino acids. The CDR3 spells CASSQDGGTGYQPQHF. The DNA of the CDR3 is TGTGCCAGCAGCCAAGATGGCGGGACAGGGTATCAGCCCCAGCATTTT.

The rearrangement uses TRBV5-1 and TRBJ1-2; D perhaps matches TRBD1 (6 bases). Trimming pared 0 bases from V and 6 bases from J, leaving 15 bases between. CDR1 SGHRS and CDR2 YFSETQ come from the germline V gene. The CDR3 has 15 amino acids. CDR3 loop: CASSLEPGDRDGYTF. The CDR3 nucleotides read TGCGCCAGCAGCTTGGAGCCAGGGGACCGGGATGGCTACACCTTC.